One and the same sample provided the 20 T cell receptor beta chains below, sequenced in a study of radiotherapy plus CTLA-4 blockade in lung cancer. The method was immunoSEQ multiplex PCR; TCRdb's version includes in-frame clones alone and lacks a portion of them. There are about 68,000 clones in the sample; roughly 85% occur only once, and about 9.1% lies in the top ten. This specimen was peripheral blood, taken from a patient treated with radiotherapy plus ipilimumab. The origin of the receptors is a human donor with non-small cell lung cancer who had a complete response to radiotherapy plus ipilimumab.

This clone has more than one count but fewer than ten. CDR3 residues: CASSKSIYGYTF. The CDR3 DNA follows: TGTGCCAGTAGTAAGTCAATCTATGGCTACACCTTC. V gene TRBV19 combines with J gene TRBJ1-2; D is ambiguous. Germline V gene lookup returns CDR1 LNHDA and CDR2 SQIVND (reference sequence). This CDR3 contains 12 residues. Trimming removed 4 bases from V and 4 bases from J, with 7 bases in between.

J is TRBJ1-4 and V is TRBV30, with D possibly matching TRBD1 (5 bases). V shed 4 bases and J shed 0 bases, with 12 bases lying between them. Germline loops: CDR1 GTSNPN, CDR2 SVGIG (reference sequence). The CDR3 loop spans 15 amino acids. CDR3 amino acids: CAWKGTQATNEKLFF. CDR3 coding DNA: TGTGCCTGGAAGGGGACGCAGGCAACTAATGAAAAACTGTTTTTT.

The gene calls are TRBV30 and TRBJ1-2; D perhaps matches TRBD1 (5 bases). The CDR3 has 13 residues. Germline assignment: CDR1 GTSNPN and CDR2 SVGIG (reference sequence). Trimming cost V 5 bases and J 8 bases, with 18 bases left between them. The CDR3 DNA sequence: TGTGCCTGGCAAACTACAGGTTCGGGAGGCTACACCTTC. Translation gives CAWQTTGSGGYTF.

This rearrangement joins TRBV18 to TRBJ1-1; D call uncertain. CDR3 length equals 15 residues. The V and J ends lost 4 bases and 0 bases respectively, with 12 bases between them. Germline V gene sequence: CDR1 KGHSH, CDR2 LQKENI. CDR3 sequence (DNA): TGTGCCAGCTCACTTACGGACGGTATGAACACTGAAGCTTTCTTT. It translates to CASSLTDGMNTEAFF.

The rearrangement links TRBV30 to TRBJ2-3; D is unresolved. V was pared by 0 bases and J by 3 bases, with 7 bases between. Germline loops: CDR1 GTSNPN, CDR2 SVGIG (reference sequence). The CDR3 has 13 amino acids. Written as DNA, the CDR3 is TGTGCCTGGAGTGTGGGGTTAACAGATACGCAGTATTTT. Translation: CAWSVGLTDTQYF.

This clone came up a few times. The V gene is TRBV5-1, the J gene TRBJ2-5; 9 nucleotides line up with TRBD2. Germline lookup yields CDR1 SGHRS and CDR2 YFSETQ. Germline trimming cut 5 bases from V and 4 bases from J; bases unmatched to any gene: 12. The CDR3 sequence is 16 residues long. As DNA, the CDR3 is TGCGCCAGCAGTTCAGCGGGGGGTTTTGGTCTAGAGACCCAGTACTTC. It specifies CASSSAGGFGLETQYF. Together with reference TRBV5-1 and TRBJ2-5, the CDR3 gives the full variable domain: KAGVTQTPRYLIKTRGQQVTLSCSPISGHRSVSWYQQTPGQGLQFLFEYFSETQRNKGNFPGRFSGRQFSNSRSEMNVSTLELGDSALYLCASSSAGGFGLETQYFGPGTRLLVL.

The V gene is TRBV28, the J gene TRBJ1-1; 10 bases agree with TRBD1. Germline V lookup: CDR1 MDHEN, CDR2 SYDVKM. V shed 4 bases and J 4 bases; nucleotides not matched to a gene: 3. The length of the CDR3 is 14 residues. The CDR3 coding sequence is TGTGCCAGCAGTTGGGACAGGGGAGCCACTGAAGCTTTCTTT. Residues: CASSWDRGATEAFF. The complete variable domain, with remaining parts taken from reference TRBV28 and TRBJ1-1, reads DVKVTQSSRYLVKRTGEKVFLECVQDMDHENMFWYRQDPGLGLRLIYFSYDVKMKEKGDIPEGYSVSREKKERFSLILESASTNQTSMYLCASSWDRGATEAFFGQGTRLTVV.

J is TRBJ1-2 and V is TRBV9; D is possibly TRBD1 (6 bases). This CDR3 has 15 amino acids. Germline V CDR1 and CDR2: SGDLS, YYNGEE. V was cut by 0 bases and J by 6 bases, with 15 bases left in between. As DNA, the CDR3 is TGTGCCAGCAGCGTAGCACTCTCACAGGGAAATGGCTACACCTTC. Translation gives CASSVALSQGNGYTF.

The V and J genes are TRBV20-1 and TRBJ1-3, with D uncertain. V lost 4 bases and J lost 6, with 7 bases in between. CDR1 is DFQATT and CDR2 is SNEGSKA in the germline V gene (reference sequence). CDR3 length: 11 residues. The CDR3 DNA reads as TGCAGTGCTAACGTGGAAAACACCATATATTTT. Residues: CSANVENTIYF.

The genes are TRBV18 and TRBJ1-5; 11 bases fit TRBD1. Germline loops: CDR1 KGHSH, CDR2 LQKENI. This CDR3 region has 15 residues. Losses at the gene ends were 6 bases for V and 3 bases for J; bases not matched to a gene: 4. CDR3 coding DNA: TGTGCCAGCTCCCAAGGACAGGGGGCCAATCAGCCCCAGCATTTT. Amino acids: CASSQGQGANQPQHF.

Concerning this clone itself: The junction shows a germline mismatch at one end, possibly a read error. The identical CDR3 is also encoded by other nucleotide sequences in the sample. The CDR3 protein is CASSLARAYNSPLHF. In DNA form, the CDR3 reads TGTGCCAGCAGCTTAGCCAGGGCGTATAATTCACCCCTTCACTTT. The chain combines TRBV7-2 with TRBJ1-6; D might be TRBD1 (5 bases). Germline CDR1 is SGHTA and CDR2 is FQGNSA. The CDR3 loop spans 15 amino acids.

This chain links TRBV9 with TRBJ2-3; no clear D gene. The CDR3 consists of 14 residues. The germline V gene encodes CDR1 SGDLS and CDR2 YYNGEE. Trimming cost V 1 base and J 2 bases, with 8 bases left between them. The CDR3 nucleotides read TGTGCCAGCAGCGTACTAGGAACCACAGATACGCAGTATTTT. As protein: CASSVLGTTDTQYF.

The table lists this clone with a count of one. The rearrangement links TRBV11-3 to TRBJ1-1, with D unresolved. Germline V lookup: CDR1 SGHNT, CDR2 YENEEA. This CDR3 has 15 amino acids. V lost 3 bases and J lost 6, with 17 bases in between. CDR3 in amino acids: CASSFPRTEWAEAFF. The CDR3 bases are TGTGCCAGCAGCTTTCCACGGACGGAATGGGCTGAAGCTTTCTTT.

This clone was counted a single time. The chain has TRBV7-6 and TRBJ2-7, with TRBD1 matching over 7 bases. Trimming cost V 5 bases and J 3 bases; bases outside gene matches: 10. The CDR3 extends over 15 amino acids. Germline loops: CDR1 SGHVS, CDR2 FNYEAQ. The CDR3 DNA reads as TGTGCCAGCAGCGCCTCCGGGACAGAAAGCTACGAGCAGTACTTC. Its translation: CASSASGTESYEQYF.

This clone was counted only a few times. The CDR3 here is CASSETGARKSPQHF. The CDR3 DNA sequence: TGTGCCAGCAGCGAGACAGGGGCTCGTAAGAGTCCCCAGCATTTT. This chain uses TRBV9 with TRBJ1-5, with 8 bases matching TRBD1. Germline CDR1 reads SGDLS; CDR2 reads YYNGEE. The ends lost 3 bases at V and 10 bases at J; junction bases unmatched: 12. This CDR3 is 15 amino acids long. The whole variable domain, filled in from reference TRBV9 and TRBJ1-5, reads DSGVTQTPKHLITATGQRVTLRCSPRSGDLSVYWYQQSLDQGLQFLIQYYNGEERAKGNILERFSAQQFPDLHSELNLSSLELGDSALYFCASSETGARKSPQHFGDGTRLSIL.

The gene calls are TRBV27 and TRBJ2-2; 13 nucleotides agree with TRBD2. This CDR3 has 20 amino acids. Unmatched junction bases numbered 17, after V lost 2 bases and J lost 8 bases. Germline V gene data show CDR1 as MNHEY and CDR2 as SMNVEV (reference sequence). The DNA for the CDR3 is TGTGCCAGCAGTTTAACGGGAGGGGGCCGGACTAGCGGGAGCGGTGGGGAGCTGTTTTTT. Translated, it gives CASSLTGGGRTSGSGGELFF.

This sequence joins TRBV7-2 and TRBJ2-2; maybe TRBD1 (7 bases). The CDR3 sequence is 13 residues long. V dropped 7 bases and J dropped 7 bases, with 13 bases sitting between them. Looked up from germline, CDR1 is SGHTA and CDR2 is FQGNSA. CDR3 sequence (DNA): TGTGCCAGCACCAGGGGGGATAGCGGGGAGCTGTTTTTT. This sequence encodes CASTRGDSGELFF.

The J gene is TRBJ2-7, the V gene TRBV7-2; D is undetermined. V shed 2 bases and J shed 4 bases, with 3 bases lying between them. The CDR3 consists of 11 residues. Per the germline V gene, CDR1 is SGHTA and CDR2 is FQGNSA. This CDR3 reads CASSLKYEQYF. CDR3 DNA sequence: TGTGCCAGCAGCTTAAAGTACGAGCAGTACTTC.

The V and J genes are TRBV7-2 and TRBJ1-2, with D unclear. There are 14 residues in the CDR3. The ends were cut back, 1 base at V and 4 bases at J, with 10 bases in the middle. Germline CDR1 reads SGHTA; CDR2 reads FQGNSA. CDR3 residues: CASSLDIGSYGYTF. The DNA of the CDR3 is TGTGCCAGCAGCTTAGATATCGGAAGCTATGGCTACACCTTC.

V gene TRBV12-2 combines with J gene TRBJ1-1; the D call of TRBD1 is as the table states it, not checked on the DNA. TRBV12-2 is a pseudogene. The CDR3 spans 13 residues. The CDR3 DNA reads TGTGCAAGTCGCTTAGCTTGGACACTAGAAGCTTTCTTT. Protein product: CASRLAWTLEAFF.